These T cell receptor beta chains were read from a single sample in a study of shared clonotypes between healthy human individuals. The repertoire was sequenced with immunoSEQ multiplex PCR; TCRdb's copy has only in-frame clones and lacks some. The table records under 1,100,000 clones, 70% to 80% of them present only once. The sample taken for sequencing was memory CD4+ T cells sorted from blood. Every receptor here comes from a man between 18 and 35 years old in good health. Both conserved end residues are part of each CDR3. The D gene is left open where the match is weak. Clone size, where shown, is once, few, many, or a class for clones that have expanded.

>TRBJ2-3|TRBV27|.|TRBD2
CASLYPTSGKLDTQYF
TGTGCCAGCCTCTATCCCACTAGCGGAAAACTAGATACGCAGTATTTT
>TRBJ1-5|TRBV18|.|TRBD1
CASSPTTGGNQPQHF
TGTGCCAGCTCACCAACGACAGGGGGCAATCAGCCCCAGCATTTT
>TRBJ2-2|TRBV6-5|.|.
CASSRKTGELFF
TGTGCCAGCAGCCGCAAGACCGGGGAGCTGTTTTTT
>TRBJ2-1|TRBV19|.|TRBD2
CASSIVGTSGRNEQFF
TGTGCCAGTAGTATAGTTGGGACTAGCGGGAGAAATGAGCAGTTCTTC
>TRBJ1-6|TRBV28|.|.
CASKGDYNSPLHF
TGTGCCAGCAAAGGGGACTATAATTCACCCCTCCACTTT
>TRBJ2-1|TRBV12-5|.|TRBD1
CASGSDRGYIEQFF
TGTGCTAGTGGTTCGGACAGGGGATACATAGAGCAGTTCTTC
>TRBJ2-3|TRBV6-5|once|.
CASKNTDTQYF
TGTGCCAGCAAAAACACAGATACGCAGTATTTT
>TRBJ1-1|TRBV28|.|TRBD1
CASSLPDRGHTEAFF
TGTGCCAGCAGTTTACCGGACAGGGGACACACTGAAGCTTTCTTT
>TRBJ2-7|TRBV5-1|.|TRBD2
CASSLGGSFYEQYF
TGCGCCAGCAGCTTGGGCGGGAGCTTCTACGAGCAGTACTTC
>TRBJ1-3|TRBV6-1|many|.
CASSGLEQSSGNTIYF
TGTGCCAGCAGTGGCTTAGAACAAAGCTCTGGAAACACCATATATTTT
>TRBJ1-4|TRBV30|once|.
CAWSVRGRAKEKLFF
TGTGCCTGGAGTGTACGCGGCAGGGCGAAGGAAAAACTGTTTTTT
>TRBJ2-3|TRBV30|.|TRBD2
CAWVTSGRNTQYF
TGTGCCTGGGTGACTAGCGGGAGGAATACGCAGTATTTT
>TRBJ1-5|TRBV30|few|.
CAWSIIHGNQPQHF
TGTGCCTGGAGTATCATCCACGGCAATCAGCCCCAGCATTTT
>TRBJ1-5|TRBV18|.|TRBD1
CASSRDRGNQPQHF
TGTGCCAGCTCTCGGGACAGGGGGAATCAGCCCCAGCATTTT
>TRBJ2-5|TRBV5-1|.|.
CASSSGPGYETQYF
TGCGCCAGCAGCTCAGGACCGGGTTATGAAACCCAGTACTTC
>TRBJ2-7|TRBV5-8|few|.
CASRTGTDAYEQYF
TGTGCCAGCAGAACCGGGACTGACGCCTACGAGCAGTACTTC
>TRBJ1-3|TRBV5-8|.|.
CASSHLNPFLLGSGNTIYF
TGTGCCAGCAGCCATCTCAACCCCTTCTTATTGGGGTCAGGAAACACCATATATTTT
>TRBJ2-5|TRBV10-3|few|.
CAISEGGETQYF
TGTGCCATCAGTGAGGGAGGAGAGACCCAGTACTTC
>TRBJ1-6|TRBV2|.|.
CASRPGTLNSPLHF
TGTGCCAGCAGGCCCGGGACACTGAATTCACCCCTCCACTTT
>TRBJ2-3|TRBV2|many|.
CASKGRFADTQYF
TGTGCCAGCAAGGGGCGATTTGCGGATACGCAGTATTTT
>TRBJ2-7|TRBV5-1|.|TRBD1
CASSSGQGTTTMGEQYF
TGCGCCAGCAGCTCCGGACAGGGAACCACAACTATGGGCGAGCAGTACTTC
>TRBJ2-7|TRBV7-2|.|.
CASSLGSSNYEQYF
TGTGCCAGCAGCTTAGGTTCTAGTAACTACGAGCAGTACTTC
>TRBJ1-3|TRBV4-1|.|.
CASSQDHPGNTIYF
TGCGCCAGCAGCCAAGATCATCCTGGAAACACCATATATTTT
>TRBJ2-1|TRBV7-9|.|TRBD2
CASSATSGSYYEQFF
TGTGCCAGCAGCGCAACTAGCGGGAGTTACTATGAGCAGTTCTTC
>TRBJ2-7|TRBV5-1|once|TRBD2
CASSSTSVLYEQYF
TGCGCCAGCAGCTCCACTAGCGTACTCTACGAGCAGTACTTC
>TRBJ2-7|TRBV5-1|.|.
CASSVDSSRQYF
TGCGCCAGCAGCGTTGACAGCTCTCGGCAGTACTTC
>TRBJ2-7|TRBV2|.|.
CASHIGRTYEQYF
TGTGCCAGCCACATCGGACGGACCTACGAGCAGTACTTC
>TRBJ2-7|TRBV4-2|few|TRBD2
CASSRTGTTEYEQYF
TGTGCCAGCAGCCGCACCGGGACTACCGAATACGAGCAGTACTTC
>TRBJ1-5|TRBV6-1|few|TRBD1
CASSTGGAYQPQHF
TGTGCCAGCAGTACAGGGGGCGCTTATCAGCCCCAGCATTTT
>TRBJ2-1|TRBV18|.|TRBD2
CASSPRGGSGSYNEQFF
TGTGCCAGCTCACCACGCGGGGGGAGCGGGTCCTACAATGAGCAGTTCTTC
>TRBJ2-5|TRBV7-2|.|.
CASSPNQETQYF
TGTGCCAGCAGCCCTAACCAAGAGACCCAGTACTTC
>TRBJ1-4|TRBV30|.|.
CASLGDGNEKLFF
TGTGCCTCGCTGGGGGACGGCAATGAAAAACTGTTTTTT
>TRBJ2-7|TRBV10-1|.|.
CASSETSSYEQYF
TGCGCCAGCAGTGAAACTAGCTCCTACGAGCAGTACTTC
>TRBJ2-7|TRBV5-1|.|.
CASSLGDGSAYEQYF
TGCGCCAGCAGCTTGGGCGACGGTTCGGCCTACGAGCAGTACTTC
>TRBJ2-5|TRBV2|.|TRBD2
CASTPPSGDQETQYF
TGTGCCAGCACCCCCCCGAGCGGGGACCAAGAGACCCAGTACTTC
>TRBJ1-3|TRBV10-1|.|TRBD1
CASSEDRGWGNTIYF
TGCGCCAGCAGTGAGGACAGGGGGTGGGGAAACACCATATATTTT
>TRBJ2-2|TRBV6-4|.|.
CASSEATGAGELFF
TGTGCCAGCAGTGAGGCGACCGGCGCGGGGGAGCTGTTTTTT
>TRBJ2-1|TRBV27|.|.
CASSLKDRNEQFF
TGTGCCAGCAGTTTAAAGGATCGGAATGAGCAGTTCTTC
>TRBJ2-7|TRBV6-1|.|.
CASSEITGTGSYEQYF
TGTGCCAGCAGTGAAATTACCGGGACTGGCTCCTACGAGCAGTACTTC
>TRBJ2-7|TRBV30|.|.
CAWTPNRLGEQYF
TGTGCCTGGACCCCGAACAGGTTGGGCGAGCAGTACTTC
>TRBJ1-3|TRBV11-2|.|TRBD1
CASSLGGQGAKGNTIYF
TGTGCCAGCAGCTTAGGGGGACAGGGGGCGAAAGGAAACACCATATATTTT